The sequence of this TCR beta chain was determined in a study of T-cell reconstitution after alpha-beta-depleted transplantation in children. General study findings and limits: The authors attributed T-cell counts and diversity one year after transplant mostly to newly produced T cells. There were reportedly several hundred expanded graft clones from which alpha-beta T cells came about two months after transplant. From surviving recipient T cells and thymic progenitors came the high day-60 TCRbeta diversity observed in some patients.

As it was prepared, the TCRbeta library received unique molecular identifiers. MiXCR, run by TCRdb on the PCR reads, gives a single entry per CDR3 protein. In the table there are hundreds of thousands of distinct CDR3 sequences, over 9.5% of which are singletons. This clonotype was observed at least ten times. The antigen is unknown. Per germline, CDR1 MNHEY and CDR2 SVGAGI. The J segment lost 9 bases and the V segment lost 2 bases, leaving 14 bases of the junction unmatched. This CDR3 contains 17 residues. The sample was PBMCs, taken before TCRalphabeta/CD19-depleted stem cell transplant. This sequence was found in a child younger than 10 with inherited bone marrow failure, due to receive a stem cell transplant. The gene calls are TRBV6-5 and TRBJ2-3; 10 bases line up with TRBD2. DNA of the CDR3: TGTGCCAGCAGTTACGATGTAGCGGGAGGCAGTGCCGAGACGCAGTATTTT. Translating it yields CASSYDVAGGSAETQYF.